The present T cell receptor beta chain was sequenced within a study of OX40 agonist ivuxolimab in advanced cancers. J lost 4 bases, V lost 4 bases, and 8 bases had no gene match. This CDR3 has 15 amino acids. Germline lookup yields CDR1 SNHLY and CDR2 FYNNEI. This table comes from immunoSEQ multiplex PCR, and its TCRdb copy is limited to in-frame clones, with some not included. The sample gives about 73,000 clones, approximately 89% of which show up once; roughly 0.68% is in the top ten. Source: CD4+ or CD8+ T cells sorted from blood, taken in a trial of the OX40 agonist ivuxolimab. V is TRBV2 and J is TRBJ1-2; 8 bases line up with TRBD1. This TCR was sampled from an adult with an advanced solid tumor such as melanoma, head and neck, liver or kidney cancer. CDR3 sequence (DNA): TGTGCCAGCAGTGGTGGGACAGGCGGCCTCTATGGCTACACCTTC. Its protein is CASSGGTGGLYGYTF. Based on the CDR3 plus reference TRBV2 and TRBJ1-2, the full variable domain is EPEVTQTPSHQVTQMGQEVILRCVPISNHLYFYWYRQILGQKVEFLVSFYNNEISEKSEIFDDQFSVERPDGSNFTLKIRSTKLEDSAMYFCASSGGTGGLYGYTFGSGTRLTVV.